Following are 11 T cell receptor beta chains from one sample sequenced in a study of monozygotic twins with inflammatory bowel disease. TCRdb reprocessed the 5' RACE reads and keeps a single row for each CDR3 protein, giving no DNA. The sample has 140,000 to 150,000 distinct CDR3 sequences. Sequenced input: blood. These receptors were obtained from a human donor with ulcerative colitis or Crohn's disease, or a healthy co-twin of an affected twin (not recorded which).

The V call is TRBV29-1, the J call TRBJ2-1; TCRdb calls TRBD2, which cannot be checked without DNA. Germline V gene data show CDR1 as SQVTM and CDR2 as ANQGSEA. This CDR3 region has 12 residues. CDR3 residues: CSVAGGRGEQFF.

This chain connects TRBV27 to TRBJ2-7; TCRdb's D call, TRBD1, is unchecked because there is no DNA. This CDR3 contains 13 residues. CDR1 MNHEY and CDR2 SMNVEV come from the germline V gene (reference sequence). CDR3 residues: CASSFDRFYEQYF.

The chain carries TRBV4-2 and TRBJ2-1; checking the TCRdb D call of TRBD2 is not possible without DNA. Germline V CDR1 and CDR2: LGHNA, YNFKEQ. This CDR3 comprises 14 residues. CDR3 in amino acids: CAGGASGSKDEQFF.

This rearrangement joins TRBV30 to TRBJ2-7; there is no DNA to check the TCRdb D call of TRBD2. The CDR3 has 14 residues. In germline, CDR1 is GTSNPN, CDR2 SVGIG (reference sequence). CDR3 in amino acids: CAWRLAGGSYEQYF.

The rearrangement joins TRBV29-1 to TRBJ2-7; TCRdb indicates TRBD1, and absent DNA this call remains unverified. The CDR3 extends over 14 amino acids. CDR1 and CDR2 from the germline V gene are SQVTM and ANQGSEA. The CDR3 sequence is CSVEDRDKPYEQYF.

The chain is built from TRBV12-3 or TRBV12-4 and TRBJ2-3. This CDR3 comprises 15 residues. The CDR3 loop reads CASSSIGLTTDTQYF.

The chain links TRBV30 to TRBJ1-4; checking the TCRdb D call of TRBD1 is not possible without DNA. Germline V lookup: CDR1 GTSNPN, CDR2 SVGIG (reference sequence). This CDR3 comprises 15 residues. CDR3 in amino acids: CAWSTHRQANEKLFF.

The CDR3 region is CASSNPGIGNQPQHF. The chain links TRBV19 to TRBJ1-5; TCRdb designates TRBD1, a call that cannot be tested without DNA. Germline CDR1 and CDR2: LNHDA and SQIVND (reference sequence). This CDR3 has 15 residues.

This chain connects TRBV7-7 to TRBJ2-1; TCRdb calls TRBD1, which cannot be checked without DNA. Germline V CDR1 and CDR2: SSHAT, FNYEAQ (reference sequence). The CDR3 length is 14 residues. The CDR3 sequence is CASSLGDRRGEQFF.

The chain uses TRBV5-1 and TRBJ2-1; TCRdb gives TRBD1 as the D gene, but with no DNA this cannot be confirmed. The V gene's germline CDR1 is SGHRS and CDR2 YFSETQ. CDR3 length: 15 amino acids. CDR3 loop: CASSPIGGSGGEQFF.

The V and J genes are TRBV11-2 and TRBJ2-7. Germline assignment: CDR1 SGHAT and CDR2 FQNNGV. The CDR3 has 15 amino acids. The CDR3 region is CASSLDGPATYEQYF.